The present T cell receptor (beta chain) was sequenced within a study of T cell responses to AZD1222 COVID-19 vaccine. Looking at the study overall: Whether given at about 4 or about 12 weeks, second doses were pooled. General observations from the study: Increases in Spike-specific TCR breadth and depth were seen after two AZD1222 doses.

J lost 2 bases, V lost 4 bases, and 10 bases had no gene match. Germline assignment: CDR1 SGHDT and CDR2 YYEEEE. The CDR3 loop spans 16 amino acids. The table came from immunoSEQ multiplex PCR; TCRdb's copy has only in-frame clones and leaves some out. Here the sample spans 120,000 or so clones, roughly nine tenths being singletons. The table lists this clone with a few counts. What it binds is unknown. The rearrangement uses TRBV5-6 and TRBJ2-7, with 9 nucleotides matching TRBD1. This specimen consisted of peripheral blood, obtained on day 0 of AZD1222 vaccination. The receptor was derived from an adult in good health. CDR3 sequence: CASSNLLGQGAYEQYF. DNA of the CDR3: TGTGCCAGCAGCAACCTTCTGGGACAGGGAGCCTACGAGCAGTACTTC.